The subject of this entry is one T cell receptor (beta chain). These data are taken from a study of blood T cell repertoires in COVID-19. About the study: Italy, Spain and the United States were the sources of the convalescent and acute COVID-19 samples. Sample material is recorded as cDNA or gDNA derived from T cells, B-cell-depleted T cells, or PBMCs.

Trimming removed 3 bases from V and 0 bases from J, with 9 bases in between. This CDR3 is 13 amino acids long. Germline values: CDR1 SQVTM, CDR2 ANQGSEA. As handled by the study authors: Amplification of reference gene primers was used by the study to estimate nucleated cell counts. Here immunoSEQ multiplex PCR was the method, and the copy in TCRdb shows in-frame clones only, minus some. V and J calls and clone size are copied from that table; D and trimming were computed from the DNA. Of under 250,000 clones listed, almost 85% are singletons. The receptor was isolated from a woman in her 40s with acute or convalescent COVID-19. The sample taken for sequencing was peripheral blood. The chain recombines TRBV29-1 with TRBJ2-7, with TRBD2 as a possible D gene (6 bases). The CDR3 DNA reads as TGCAGCGTTGAGGCTAGCGCCTCCTACGAGCAGTACTTC. Translating gives CSVEASASYEQYF.